These 11 T cell receptor beta chains share one sample of origin, sequenced in a study of cytomegalovirus exposure and HLA in healthy donors. Vbeta (60) and Jbeta (13) primers were used in the PCR. Libraries were prepared by immunoSEQ multiplex PCR; TCRdb keeps only in-frame clonotypes and omits some of them. The table has 90,000 to 110,000 clones, roughly four fifths seen once; the top ten hold under 1.5%. Specimen: PBMCs. Source of these receptors: a man aged 35-49 years in good health and CMV-seronegative.

About this clone itself: Mismatch with germline at one junction end may stem from a read error. V and J are TRBV7-9 and TRBJ1-2, with a tentative D call TRBD1 (6 bases). CDR3 size: 13 residues. Per the germline V gene, CDR1 is SEHNR and CDR2 is FQNEAQ (reference sequence). CDR3 sequence: CSSSSTGLYGYTF. CDR3 coding DNA: TGTTCCAGCAGCTCTACAGGGCTCTATGGCTACACCTTC.

This chain connects TRBV27 to TRBJ2-7; 7 nucleotides match TRBD1. This CDR3 spans 16 amino acids. Germline CDR1 MNHEY, CDR2 SMNVEV (reference sequence). V was clipped by 4 bases and J by 3 bases; unmatched bases: 12. The CDR3 DNA is TGTGCCAGCAGTTCCCCGACAGGGAGTATCGGCTACGAGCAGTACTTC. Translation gives CASSSPTGSIGYEQYF.

As to this clone: Other DNA sequences within the sample encode an identical CDR3. This rearrangement joins TRBV5-4 to TRBJ2-5, with 9 bases fitting TRBD1. This CDR3 contains 14 residues. J lost 4 bases, V lost 4 bases, and 5 bases had no gene match. Germline loops: CDR1 SGHNT, CDR2 YYREEE (reference sequence). CDR3 sequence reads: CASSAGQGTETQYF. CDR3 DNA sequence: TGTGCCAGCAGCGCGGGACAGGGAACAGAGACCCAGTACTTC.

This clone was seen only once. In nucleotides, the CDR3 is TGTGCCAGCAGTGGGGTCAGGGGGTTCTACGAGCAGTACTTC. Its protein product is CASSGVRGFYEQYF. The chain uses TRBV2 and TRBJ2-7, with 7 positions matching TRBD1. With 4 bases clipped from V and 3 bases from J, the junction kept 6 bases outside the gene matches. Per the germline V gene, CDR1 is SNHLY and CDR2 is FYNNEI. This CDR3 is built from 14 residues.

This clone was picked up a small number of times. The chain joins TRBV9 to TRBJ2-1, with TRBD2 identical over 10 bases. Losses at the gene ends were 6 bases for V and 4 bases for J; bases not matched to a gene: 4. From germline, CDR1 is SGDLS and CDR2 YYNGEE. This CDR3 is built from 14 residues. For the CDR3, the DNA is TGTGCCAGCAACCTAGCGGGAGAGTACAATGAGCAGTTCTTC. This gives the protein CASNLAGEYNEQFF.

Only a few counts were recorded for this clone. The V and J genes are TRBV11-1 and TRBJ2-7; possibly TRBD1 for D (6 bases). This CDR3 is built from 13 residues. V gave up 5 bases and J gave up 4 bases, with 12 bases separating them. Germline assignment: CDR1 SGHAT and CDR2 FQDESV (reference sequence). In DNA, the CDR3 is TGTGCCAGCAGCCCCCACGGACAGTACGAGCAGTACTTC. It is translated as CASSPHGQYEQYF.

This clone appeared a single time. The V call is TRBV19, the J call TRBJ2-5; possibly TRBD2 for D (5 bases). The germline V gene encodes CDR1 LNHDA and CDR2 SQIVND (reference sequence). The CDR3 covers 15 residues. Trimming took off 7 bases at V and 7 bases at J, with 22 bases between the two ends. CDR3 in amino acids: CASKDSGPGLGTQYF. The CDR3 nucleotides are TGTGCCAGTAAGGACTCTGGCCCCGGCTTGGGGACCCAGTACTTC.

The V gene is TRBV19, the J gene TRBJ1-5, with 8 bases lining up with TRBD1. This CDR3 is 13 amino acids long. Germline CDR1 is LNHDA and CDR2 is SQIVND (reference sequence). V dropped 5 bases and J dropped 6; count of bases not matched to a gene: 3. CDR3 region: CASSVQGGQPQHF. The CDR3 nucleotides are TGTGCCAGTAGTGTACAGGGGGGTCAGCCCCAGCATTTT.

This clone was seen a few times. The V and J genes are TRBV27 and TRBJ2-1; 7 bases match TRBD1. V lost 4 bases to trimming and J lost 2 bases; unmatched junction nucleotides: 5. CDR3 length: 15 amino acids. Per germline, CDR1 MNHEY and CDR2 SMNVEV (reference sequence). The CDR3 sequence: CASSSEGAPYNEQFF. CDR3 in DNA: TGTGCCAGCAGTTCTGAGGGGGCTCCCTACAATGAGCAGTTCTTC.

This clone appeared a single time. The V call is TRBV9, the J call TRBJ1-3; no clear D gene. Trimming took 0 bases from V and 0 from J, leaving 10 bases between them. The CDR3 has 16 amino acids. Germline V gene lookup returns CDR1 SGDLS and CDR2 YYNGEE. The DNA for the CDR3 is TGTGCCAGCAGCGTAGCTGTAAGGAGCTCTGGAAACACCATATATTTT. Protein: CASSVAVRSSGNTIYF.

This sequence joins TRBV6-5 and TRBJ1-6; D possibly corresponds to TRBD1 (6 bases). The V end lost 0 bases, the J end lost 10 bases, and 16 bases lay between the germline ends. Germline CDR1 is MNHEY and CDR2 is SVGAGI. The CDR3 totals 16 residues. The DNA of the CDR3 is TGTGCCAGCAGTTACTCGACTCAGGGGACGGGGTCACCCCTCCACTTT. Protein: CASSYSTQGTGSPLHF.